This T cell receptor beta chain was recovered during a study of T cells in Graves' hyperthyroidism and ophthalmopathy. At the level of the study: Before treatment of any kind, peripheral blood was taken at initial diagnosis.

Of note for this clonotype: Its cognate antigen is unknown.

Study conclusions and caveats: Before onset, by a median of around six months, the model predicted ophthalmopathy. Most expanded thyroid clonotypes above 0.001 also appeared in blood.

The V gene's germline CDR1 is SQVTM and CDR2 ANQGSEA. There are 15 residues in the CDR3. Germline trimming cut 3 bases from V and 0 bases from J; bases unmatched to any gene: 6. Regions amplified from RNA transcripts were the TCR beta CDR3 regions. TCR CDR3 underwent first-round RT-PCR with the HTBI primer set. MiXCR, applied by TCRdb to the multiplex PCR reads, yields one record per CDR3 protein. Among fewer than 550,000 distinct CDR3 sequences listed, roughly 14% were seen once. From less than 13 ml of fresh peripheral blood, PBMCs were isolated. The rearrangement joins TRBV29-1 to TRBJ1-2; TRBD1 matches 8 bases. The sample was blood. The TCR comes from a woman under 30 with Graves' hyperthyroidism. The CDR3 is CSVDRTGQANYGYTF. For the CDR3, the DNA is TGCAGCGTTGATAGGACAGGGCAAGCTAACTATGGCTACACCTTC.